The 20 T cell receptor beta chains in this list originate from one sample, sequenced in a study of T cells in Graves' hyperthyroidism and ophthalmopathy. RNA transcripts gave rise to amplified TCR beta CDR3 regions. The study used the HTBI primer set for a first-round RT-PCR of the TCR CDR3. Via MiXCR, TCRdb re-called the multiplex PCR reads, giving one row per CDR3 protein. The sample records some 270,000 distinct CDR3 sequences, roughly 13% being singletons. The sequenced material came from blood. Receptors originate from a woman in her thirties or forties with Graves' hyperthyroidism.

Comment on this clonotype: This could be a read error, since a much larger clone is one nucleotide away. The rearrangement joins TRBV13 to TRBJ2-1, with 9 nucleotides matching TRBD1. V shed 5 bases and J 9 bases; nucleotides not matched to a gene: 11. Germline lookup yields CDR1 PRHDT and CDR2 FYEKMQ (reference sequence). The CDR3 runs to 15 residues. The chain's CDR3 is CASSPASTGGAEQFF. CDR3 coding DNA: TGTGCCAGCAGCCCCGCATCGACAGGGGGGGCTGAGCAGTTCTTC.

There are many counts of this clonotype. The rearrangement uses TRBV5-8 and TRBJ1-1, with D possibly being TRBD1 (6 bases). This CDR3 is built from 14 residues. V was pared by 6 bases and J by 0 bases, with 12 bases between. Germline V CDR1 and CDR2: SGHTS, YDEGEE. The CDR3 region has the DNA TGTGCCAGCACCAAGACAGGCCTGAACACTGAAGCTTTCTTT. Protein sequence: CASTKTGLNTEAFF.

The sample holds many counts of this clonotype. The J gene is TRBJ2-6, the V gene TRBV28; D is possibly TRBD1 (5 bases). The length of the CDR3 is 18 residues. The V end lost 5 bases, the J end lost 0 bases, and 17 bases lay between the germline ends. Per the germline V gene, CDR1 is MDHEN and CDR2 is SYDVKM. CDR3 loop: CASSPSGMGGSGANVLTF. The DNA of the CDR3 is TGTGCCAGCAGTCCCTCAGGGATGGGCGGCTCTGGGGCCAACGTCCTGACTTTC.

This clonotype was picked up many times. The chain couples TRBV12-3 or TRBV12-4 to TRBJ1-5; D unresolved. The CDR3 has 15 amino acids. V was cut by 7 bases and J by 3 bases, with 16 bases left in between. CDR3 protein: CASTRWSGSNQPQHF. The CDR3 nucleotides are TGTGCCAGCACGAGATGGAGCGGATCCAATCAGCCCCAGCATTTT.

This clonotype was recorded at least ten times. The chain uses TRBV6-1 and TRBJ2-7; tentative D call: TRBD1 (6 bases). V lost 3 bases to trimming and J lost 5 bases, with 14 bases between them. CDR1 is MNHNS and CDR2 is SASEGT in the germline V gene. The CDR3 runs to 14 residues. The CDR3 protein is CASSEYLGQDEQYF. CDR3 nucleotides: TGTGCCAGCAGTGAGTACCTGGGACAAGACGAGCAGTACTTC.

This clonotype was counted at least ten times. This chain uses TRBV28 with TRBJ2-7; 7 bases match TRBD2. CDR1 is MDHEN and CDR2 is SYDVKM in the germline V gene. This CDR3 contains 15 residues. V lost 4 bases to trimming and J lost 2 bases; unmatched junction nucleotides: 8. The CDR3 DNA sequence: TGTGCCAGCAGTTCCGGGACTACAAATACCTACGAGCAGTACTTC. It encodes CASSSGTTNTYEQYF.

The chain employs TRBV2 and TRBJ1-1; TRBD1 might be the D (5 bases). CDR1 and CDR2 (germline): SNHLY, FYNNEI. V gave up 3 bases and J gave up 3 bases, with 11 bases separating them. CDR3 length equals 14 residues. CDR3 DNA: TGTGCCAGCAGTGATGACAGTAGATACACTGAAGCTTTCTTT. Translating it yields CASSDDSRYTEAFF.

This clonotype was detected ten times or more. The V gene is TRBV12-3 or TRBV12-4, the J gene TRBJ1-1; D gene uncertain. The V end lost 5 bases, the J end lost 4 bases, and 17 bases lay between the germline ends. CDR3 length: 15 amino acids. CDR3 nucleotides: TGTGCCAGCAGTCCATCACAGCTGGTGAGCACTGAAGCTTTCTTT. It codes for CASSPSQLVSTEAFF.

In its sample, this clonotype was seen a few times. In nucleotides, the CDR3 is TGCAGTGCTAGAGAGGGGGCGGGAGGGTACAATGAGCAGTTCTTC. Encoded protein: CSAREGAGGYNEQFF. The rearrangement uses TRBV20-1 and TRBJ2-1; 9 bases line up with TRBD2. V dropped 0 bases and J dropped 4; count of bases not matched to a gene: 4. Germline V lookup: CDR1 DFQATT, CDR2 SNEGSKA (reference sequence). This CDR3 comprises 15 residues.

Ten or more counts support this clonotype. The chain recombines TRBV20-1 with TRBJ1-2; TRBD1 matches at 7 bases. The CDR3 loop spans 15 amino acids. Germline V lookup: CDR1 DFQATT, CDR2 SNEGSKA (reference sequence). The trim removed 0 bases at V and 2 bases at J, leaving 6 bases unmatched. In DNA form, the CDR3 reads TGCAGTGCTAGAGATTTTAAACAGGGGAACTATGGCTACACCTTC. Amino acids: CSARDFKQGNYGYTF.

About this clonotype: With a much larger clone just one base away, this may be a read error. The chain combines TRBV29-1 with TRBJ1-2; TRBD1 might be the D (6 bases). This CDR3 is built from 15 residues. Germline V CDR1 and CDR2: SQVTM, ANQGSEA. In DNA, the CDR3 is TGCGGCGTTGACCTACAGGGAAAGGGGGGCTATGGCTACACCTTC. It yields the protein CGVDLQGKGGYGYTF.

This clonotype was picked up many times. The chain links TRBV20-1 to TRBJ2-7; 7 bases match TRBD1. The CDR3 totals 12 residues. The ends lost 7 bases at V and 5 bases at J; junction bases unmatched: 8. CDR1 is DFQATT, CDR2 SNEGSKA, per germline (reference sequence). The CDR3 protein is CSGQGNFDEQYF. DNA for the CDR3: TGCAGTGGACAGGGTAATTTTGACGAGCAGTACTTC.

This clonotype has at least ten counts. This chain joins TRBV5-1 and TRBJ1-1; no clear D gene. Germline V gene lookup returns CDR1 SGHRS and CDR2 YFSETQ. The CDR3 contains 16 residues. The V end lost 2 bases, the J end lost 3 bases, and 17 bases lay between the germline ends. The CDR3 DNA reads as TGCGCCAGCAGCTTATCGACGGGCAGTCGGGACACTGAAGCTTTCTTT. It codes for CASSLSTGSRDTEAFF. Full variable domain (outside the CDR3, taken from reference TRBV5-1 and TRBJ1-1): KAGVTQTPRYLIKTRGQQVTLSCSPISGHRSVSWYQQTPGQGLQFLFEYFSETQRNKGNFPGRFSGRQFSNSRSEMNVSTLELGDSALYLCASSLSTGSRDTEAFFGQGTRLTVV.

J is TRBJ2-5 and V is TRBV20-1; tentatively, D is TRBD2 (6 bases). Trimming stripped 0 bases from V and 4 bases from J, with 12 bases between. Germline CDR1 DFQATT, CDR2 SNEGSKA (reference sequence). CDR3 size: 14 residues. The DNA for the CDR3 is TGCAGTGCTAGAGACGCGCGGGGAGGAGAGACCCAGTACTTC. Its translation is CSARDARGGETQYF.

The chain couples TRBV7-2 to TRBJ2-2, with 11 bases matching TRBD2. Germline V gene sequence: CDR1 SGHTA, CDR2 FQGNSA. This CDR3 comprises 15 residues. The ends lost 6 bases at V and 2 bases at J; junction bases unmatched: 2. Here the CDR3 reads CASRLAGVNTGELFF. For the CDR3, the DNA is TGTGCCAGCAGACTAGCGGGAGTCAACACCGGGGAGCTGTTTTTT.

This clonotype was counted many times. The V gene is TRBV6-1, the J gene TRBJ2-7, with D perhaps TRBD1 (7 bases). Trimming shortened V by 2 bases and J by 6 bases, and 14 bases separated the two germline ends. This CDR3 comprises 14 residues. Looked up from germline, CDR1 is MNHNS and CDR2 is SASEGT. The CDR3: CASSEWQGGGEQYF. As DNA, the CDR3 is TGTGCCAGCAGTGAATGGCAGGGGGGAGGCGAGCAGTACTTC.

The table lists this clonotype with many counts. The V call is TRBV30, the J call TRBJ1-6; D unclear. Looked up from germline, CDR1 is GTSNPN and CDR2 is SVGIG (reference sequence). Trimming left V 4 bases short and J 9 bases short, with 16 bases between. The CDR3 spans 14 residues. The CDR3 protein is CAWTKDSGASPLHF. CDR3 DNA sequence: TGTGCCTGGACCAAGGACTCCGGAGCTTCACCCCTCCACTTT.

This clonotype has ten or more counts. The rearrangement joins TRBV7-3 to TRBJ2-3; D possibly corresponds to TRBD2 (5 bases). This CDR3 has 19 residues. Trimming removed 0 bases at V and 5 bases at J, with 24 bases between. Germline CDR1 reads SGHTA; CDR2 reads FQGTGA. CDR3 DNA sequence: TGTGCCAGCAGCTTAACGCCGACACAACGAGCGGTACCAAGAGATACGCAGTATTTT. It codes for CASSLTPTQRAVPRDTQYF.

CDR3 residues: CAITSQGPPDTQYF. Written as DNA, the CDR3 is TGTGCCATCACCTCACAGGGCCCCCCAGATACGCAGTATTTT. The rearrangement links TRBV10-3 to TRBJ2-3, with TRBD1 as a possible D gene (6 bases). This CDR3 is built from 14 residues. The V gene's germline CDR1 is ENHRY and CDR2 SYGVKD. Trimming cost V 7 bases and J 4 bases, with 15 bases left between them.

This clonotype was observed a handful of times. The DNA for the CDR3 is TGTGCCAGCAGGGGGACAGGCCCTGAGAAGCAGTACTTC. This translates into CASRGTGPEKQYF. This sequence joins TRBV7-9 and TRBJ2-7; 8 bases map to TRBD1. V lost 6 bases and J lost 8; bases outside the gene matches: 9. The CDR3 contains 13 residues. The germline gives CDR1 SEHNR, CDR2 FQNEAQ (reference sequence).